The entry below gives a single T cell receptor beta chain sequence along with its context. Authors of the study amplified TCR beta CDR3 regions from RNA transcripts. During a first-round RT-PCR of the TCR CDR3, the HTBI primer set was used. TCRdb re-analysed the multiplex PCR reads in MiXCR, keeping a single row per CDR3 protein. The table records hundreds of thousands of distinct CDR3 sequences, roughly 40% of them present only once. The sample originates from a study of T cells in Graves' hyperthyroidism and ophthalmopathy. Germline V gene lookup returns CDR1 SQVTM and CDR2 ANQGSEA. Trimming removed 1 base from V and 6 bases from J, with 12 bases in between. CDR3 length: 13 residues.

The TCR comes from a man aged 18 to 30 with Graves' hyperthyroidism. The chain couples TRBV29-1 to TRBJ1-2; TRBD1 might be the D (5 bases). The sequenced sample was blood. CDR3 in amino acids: CSVEGRDDNGYTF. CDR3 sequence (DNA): TGCAGCGTTGAAGGCCGGGACGACAATGGCTACACCTTC.